This passage covers 2 T cell receptor beta chains from one sample sequenced in a study of cytomegalovirus exposure and HLA in healthy donors. PCR used 60 Vbeta primers and 13 Jbeta primers. The data were produced by immunoSEQ multiplex PCR, yet TCRdb's version contains in-frame clones alone and is incomplete. The sample has approximately 120,000 clones, more than 75% seen once; the top ten hold around 2%. Sequenced material: PBMCs. The receptors were gathered from a man between 18 and 29 years old in good health and CMV-seronegative.

The chain is built from TRBV7-2 and TRBJ2-7; 10 nucleotides agree with TRBD1. V lost 5 bases, J lost 5 bases, and 12 bases stayed unmatched. CDR1 and CDR2 from the germline V gene are SGHTA and FQGNSA. The CDR3 is made up of 16 amino acids. The DNA for the CDR3 is TGTGCCAGCAGCCTGCGGTGGGACAGGGGAGGTAACGAGCAGTACTTC. As protein: CASSLRWDRGGNEQYF.

This sequence joins TRBV18 and TRBJ1-1; possible D gene TRBD1, 6 bases. The CDR3 loop spans 15 amino acids. CDR1 and CDR2 from the germline V gene are KGHSH and LQKENI. Trimming pared 2 bases from V and 5 bases from J, leaving 15 bases between. As DNA, the CDR3 is TGTGCCAGCTCACCATCTCGGACAGTAGAGACTGAAGCTTTCTTT. Encoded protein: CASSPSRTVETEAFF.